The rows below give T cell receptor beta chains drawn from one sample of a study of T cells after yellow fever vaccination. In TCRdb, the 5' RACE reads were re-called with MiXCR into one record per CDR3 protein. The sample has 280,000 or so distinct CDR3 sequences, less than 9.5% seen once. This sample comprised CD4+ T cells sorted from PBMCs, obtained 5 days after the yellow fever booster vaccination. These receptors all come from a man aged 18 to 35 who received the YFV17D yellow fever vaccine. Each CDR3 is given with its conserved first and last residue. The D gene is left open where the match is weak. Clone size is stated in some rows and not others, as once, few, many or a class when expanded.

j_call | v_call | clone_size | d_call | cdr3_length | cdr3_nt | cdr3_aa
TRBJ1-2 | TRBV20-1 | NA | TRBD1 | 16 | TGCAGTGCTAGAGATGTAGGACAGGGGGTTCTCTATGGCTACACCTTC | CSARDVGQGVLYGYTF
TRBJ1-1 | TRBV11-2 | NA | NA | 12 | TGTGCCAGCACCCTAGGTAACACTGAAGCTTTCTTT | CASTLGNTEAFF
TRBJ2-3 | TRBV11-3 | NA | NA | 14 | TGTGCCAGCAGCTTAGGGATGGGGTCGGAGGCGCAGTATTTT | CASSLGMGSEAQYF
TRBJ2-6 | TRBV20-1 | few | NA | 15 | TGCAGTGCTAGGGGGGACAACTCTGGGGCCAACGTCCTGACTTTC | CSARGDNSGANVLTF
TRBJ2-4 | TRBV15 | NA | NA | 17 | TGTGCCACCAGCAGAGATTCGTTCGGGTTCGCCAAAAACATTCAGTACTTC | CATSRDSFGFAKNIQYF
TRBJ2-1 | TRBV7-3 | few | TRBD2 | 16 | TGTGCCAGCAGCCCCTACGCGGGGGGCCGGGGCAATGAGCAGTTCTTC | CASSPYAGGRGNEQFF
TRBJ2-3 | TRBV7-2 | few | TRBD2 | 14 | TGTGCCAGCAGCGACGGGAGGCCGGGGGATACGCAGTATTTT | CASSDGRPGDTQYF
TRBJ2-7 | TRBV20-1 | few | TRBD1 | 12 | TGCAGTGCCGGACAGGGGGCGTACGAGCAGTACTTC | CSAGQGAYEQYF
TRBJ2-3 | TRBV2 | few | NA | 15 | TGTGCCAGCAGTGATACGGGGAGGAGCACAGATACGCAGTATTTT | CASSDTGRSTDTQYF
TRBJ2-3 | TRBV5-1 | NA | NA | 14 | TGCGCCAGGAACCTTCCCCCGGGAACAGATACGCAGTATTTT | CARNLPPGTDTQYF
TRBJ2-1 | TRBV20-1 | many | TRBD1 | 16 | TGCAGTGCTAGCACTCCCGGGACAGGCTCGCATCATGAGCAGTTCTTC | CSASTPGTGSHHEQFF
TRBJ2-1 | TRBV4-2 | NA | TRBD2 | 18 | TGTGCCAGCAGCCACCAAGCGGGACCGGCGGCCTCCTACAATGAGCAGTTCTTC | CASSHQAGPAASYNEQFF
TRBJ2-3 | TRBV5-1 | many | TRBD1 | 14 | TGCGCCAGCAGCACCTACGGACAGGCCGATACGCAGTATTTT | CASSTYGQADTQYF
TRBJ1-5 | TRBV15 | many | NA | 15 | TGTGCCACCAGCAGAGATCCGAGCTTCAATCAGCCCCAGCATTTT | CATSRDPSFNQPQHF
TRBJ2-4 | TRBV6-5 | few | TRBD1 | 17 | TGTGCCAGCAGTCCCGCGCGGAGACAGGGAGACAAAAACATTCAGTACTTC | CASSPARRQGDKNIQYF
TRBJ1-1 | TRBV7-2 | many | NA | 15 | TGTGCCAGCAGCTTAATGTCCAACAGTAACACTGAAGCTTTCTTT | CASSLMSNSNTEAFF
TRBJ2-1 | TRBV10-3 | few | TRBD2 | 16 | TGTGCCGTACTAGCGGGGGGTGCCGCACACACCAATGAGCAGTTCTTC | CAVLAGGAAHTNEQFF
TRBJ2-2 | TRBV5-1 | NA | NA | 13 | TGCGCCAGCAGCTTGACGAGTCTCGGGGAGCTGTTTTTT | CASSLTSLGELFF
TRBJ2-1 | TRBV2 | many | TRBD2 | 14 | TGTGCCAGCAAGTGGACTAGCGGACCCCATGAGCAGTTCTTC | CASKWTSGPHEQFF
TRBJ2-3 | TRBV5-1 | many | TRBD1 | 12 | TGCGCCAGCAACCCGGGACAGGGCACGCAGTATTTT | CASNPGQGTQYF
TRBJ2-3 | TRBV14 | NA | NA | 17 | TGTGCCAGCAGCCAAACCCTGGGTGGATTGGGCACAGATACGCAGTATTTT | CASSQTLGGLGTDTQYF
TRBJ1-2 | TRBV7-9 | NA | NA | 14 | TGTGCCAGCAGCTTAGGGGTCGGACTCTATGGCTACACCTTC | CASSLGVGLYGYTF
TRBJ2-3 | TRBV7-2 | few | NA | 14 | TGTGCCAGCAGCCCCATCTCAGTTAGAGATACGCAGTATTTT | CASSPISVRDTQYF
TRBJ2-3 | TRBV7-2 | NA | NA | 18 | TGTGCCAGCAGCTCTTTTGCCCAGGCGGGGGCGAGCACAGATACGCAGTATTTT | CASSSFAQAGASTDTQYF
TRBJ2-2 | TRBV4-3 | few | TRBD2 | 17 | TGCGCCAGCAGCCGGACTAGCGGGGGGGCCGACACCGGGGAGCTGTTTTTT | CASSRTSGGADTGELFF
TRBJ2-1 | TRBV5-1 | few | TRBD1 | 15 | TGCGCCAGCAGCACAACCGGGACAGGGGGTGATGAGCAGTTCTTC | CASSTTGTGGDEQFF
TRBJ2-3 | TRBV5-1 | few | NA | 14 | TGCGCCAGCAGGGGCAGGCCGGGAGTAGATACGCAGTATTTT | CASRGRPGVDTQYF
TRBJ2-3 | TRBV10-1 | few | NA | 15 | TGCGCCAGCAGTCGCAAGGGTGACCACACAGATACGCAGTATTTT | CASSRKGDHTDTQYF